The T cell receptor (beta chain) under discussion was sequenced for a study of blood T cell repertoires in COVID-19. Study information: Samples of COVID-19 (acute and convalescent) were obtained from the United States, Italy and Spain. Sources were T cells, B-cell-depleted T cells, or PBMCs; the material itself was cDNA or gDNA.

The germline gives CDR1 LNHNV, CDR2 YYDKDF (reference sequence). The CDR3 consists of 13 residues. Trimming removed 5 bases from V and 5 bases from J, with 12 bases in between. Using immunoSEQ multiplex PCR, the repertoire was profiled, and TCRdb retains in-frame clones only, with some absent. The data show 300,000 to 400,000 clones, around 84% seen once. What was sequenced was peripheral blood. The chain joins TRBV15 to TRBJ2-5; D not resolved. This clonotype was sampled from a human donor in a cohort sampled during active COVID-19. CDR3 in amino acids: CATSLDPKETQYF. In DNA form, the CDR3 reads TGTGCCACCAGCCTAGACCCGAAGGAGACCCAGTACTTC.